This TCR beta chain was observed in a study of blood T cell repertoires in COVID-19. Turning to the study itself: Both acute and convalescent COVID-19 samples were obtained from the United States, Italy and Spain.

The germline gives CDR1 MRHNA, CDR2 SNTAGT. The CDR3 sequence is 13 residues long. The V and J ends lost 3 bases and 6 bases respectively, with 6 bases between them. In the original workflow: Estimation of nucleated cell counts relied on the amplification of reference gene primers. The method was immunoSEQ multiplex PCR; TCRdb's version includes in-frame clones alone and lacks a portion of them. The V and J calls and clone size were taken over from that table, and D and trimming were inferred from the DNA. The table has 150,000 to 200,000 clones, roughly 80% seen once. Assignments of participants to cohorts depended upon their own reported clinical history.

The sample taken for sequencing was PBMCs or T cells enriched from blood (not recorded which). This chain links TRBV6-4 with TRBJ1-6; weak D call: TRBD1 (5 bases). The clonotype originates from a woman in her forties or fifties who had recovered from COVID-19. CDR3 protein: CASSETANSPLHF. The CDR3 DNA reads as TGTGCCAGCAGTGAGACAGCTAATTCACCCCTCCACTTT.